What follows are 19 T cell receptor beta chains derived from one specimen sequenced in a study of T cell responses to AZD1222 COVID-19 vaccine. The repertoire was sequenced with immunoSEQ multiplex PCR; TCRdb's copy has only in-frame clones and lacks some. The sample lists 160,000 or so clones, about nine tenths occurring once. Sequencing was performed on peripheral blood, taken on day 0 of AZD1222 vaccination. Source of these receptors: an adult in good health.

The chain combines TRBV2 with TRBJ1-1, with D perhaps matching TRBD1 (5 bases). Germline CDR1 is SNHLY and CDR2 is FYNNEI. The V gene lost 3 bases and the J gene lost 4 bases, with 12 bases spanning the gap. The CDR3 runs to 14 residues. CDR3 in DNA: TGTGCCAGCAGTGATTCAGCAGGGACCACTGAAGCTTTCTTT. This codes for CASSDSAGTTEAFF.

The chain recombines TRBV5-1 with TRBJ1-1, with D hard to call. Germline V gene lookup returns CDR1 SGHRS and CDR2 YFSETQ. Trimming took 2 bases from V and 2 from J, leaving 10 bases between them. The CDR3 length is 14 residues. This CDR3 reads CASSLGLPNTEAFF. CDR3 nucleotide sequence: TGCGCCAGCAGCTTAGGGCTGCCCAACACTGAAGCTTTCTTT.

This sequence joins TRBV14 and TRBJ2-3; D uncertain. The CDR3 consists of 13 residues. The V end was cut by 0 bases, the J end by 4 bases, with 5 bases between. Germline V gives CDR1 SGHDN, CDR2 FVKESK. The CDR3 is CASSQDGADTQYF. CDR3 DNA: TGTGCCAGCAGCCAAGATGGGGCAGATACGCAGTATTTT.

This sequence joins TRBV6-5 and TRBJ2-2, with no clear D. Germline assignment: CDR1 MNHEY and CDR2 SVGAGI. Trimming pared 6 bases from V and 6 bases from J, leaving 11 bases between. The length of the CDR3 is 13 residues. CDR3 nucleotides: TGTGCCAGCAGACTCAGAAGCGCCGGGGAGCTGTTTTTT. Its translation: CASRLRSAGELFF.

The chain is built from TRBV19 and TRBJ1-2; TRBD1 matches 10 bases. Germline V CDR1 and CDR2: LNHDA, SQIVND (reference sequence). V was pared by 4 bases and J by 4 bases, with 6 bases of the junction left unmatched. The length of the CDR3 is 15 residues. The CDR3: CASSTQTGGSYGYTF. The CDR3 bases are TGTGCCAGTAGTACCCAGACAGGGGGCAGCTATGGCTACACCTTC.

The chain links TRBV5-6 to TRBJ2-7, with D unresolved. Per germline, CDR1 SGHDT and CDR2 YYEEEE. The ends were cut back, 4 bases at V and 6 bases at J, with 8 bases in the middle. There are 11 residues in the CDR3. The CDR3: CASSRLVEQYF. CDR3 nucleotide sequence: TGTGCCAGCAGCCGACTCGTCGAGCAGTACTTC.

This CDR3 is CASSAWDRGTSEAFF. The DNA for the CDR3 is TGTGCCAGTAGTGCATGGGACAGGGGCACCTCTGAAGCTTTCTTT. The V call is TRBV19, the J call TRBJ1-1, with TRBD1 matching 10 bases. CDR1 and CDR2 (germline): LNHDA, SQIVND (reference sequence). The CDR3 totals 15 residues. Trimming took 5 bases from V and 6 from J; bases not matched to a gene: 9.

V is TRBV2 and J is TRBJ1-5, with a possible D match to TRBD1 (5 bases). This CDR3 region has 14 residues. With 8 bases removed from V and 2 bases from J, the gap between germline ends came to 13 bases. Germline V gene lookup returns CDR1 SNHLY and CDR2 FYNNEI. The CDR3 nucleotides are TGTGCCAGCTGGTCAAGGGGCGGCAATCAGCCCCAGCATTTT. Encoded protein: CASWSRGGNQPQHF.

The chain joins TRBV27 to TRBJ2-6; D is unresolved. Germline CDR1 MNHEY, CDR2 SMNVEV (reference sequence). Trimming shortened V by 7 bases and J by 0 bases, and 10 bases separated the two germline ends. The CDR3 runs 15 residues. The CDR3 loop reads CASKGPLSGANVLTF. CDR3 coding DNA: TGTGCCAGCAAAGGACCCCTCTCTGGGGCCAACGTCCTGACTTTC. The full variable domain, with the rest looked up from reference TRBV27 and TRBJ2-6, is EAQVTQNPRYLITVTGKKLTVTCSQNMNHEYMSWYRQDPGLGLRQIYYSMNVEVTDKGDVPEGYKVSRKEKRNFPLILESPSPNQTSLYFCASKGPLSGANVLTFGAGSRLTVL.

This sequence joins TRBV29-1 and TRBJ1-5, with 8 bases fitting TRBD1. J was trimmed by 1 base and V by 6 bases; bases with no gene match: 2. The V gene's germline CDR1 is SQVTM and CDR2 ANQGSEA. This CDR3 spans 13 amino acids. DNA for the CDR3: TGCAGCGTAGGACAGGGAAGCAATCAGCCCCAGCATTTT. Protein product: CSVGQGSNQPQHF.

The CDR3 region is CASSSTGTGAHGYTF. For the CDR3, the DNA is TGTGCCAGCAGCTCGACGGGGACAGGGGCGCATGGCTACACCTTC. The V call is TRBV5-4, the J call TRBJ1-2; 10 bases line up with TRBD1. CDR1 and CDR2 (germline): SGHNT, YYREEE (reference sequence). The CDR3 contains 15 residues. V dropped 3 bases and J dropped 6; count of bases not matched to a gene: 8.

The chain carries TRBV5-4 and TRBJ2-5; perhaps TRBD2 as D (5 bases). The ends were cut back, 4 bases at V and 1 base at J, with 20 bases in the middle. In germline, CDR1 is SGHNT, CDR2 YYREEE (reference sequence). This CDR3 has 17 amino acids. The CDR3 DNA is TGTGCCAGCAGCCCGTCGGGGTACCCCCGAGGCCAAGAGACCCAGTACTTC. This encodes CASSPSGYPRGQETQYF.

The J gene is TRBJ1-1, the V gene TRBV3-1 (or the pseudogene TRBV3-2), with 9 bases that match TRBD1. The CDR3 has 15 amino acids. CDR1 and CDR2 from the germline V gene are LGHDT and YNNKEL (reference sequence). J was trimmed by 4 bases and V by 4 bases; bases with no gene match: 7. The CDR3 protein is CASSPRDRAGTEAFF. DNA for the CDR3: TGTGCCAGCAGCCCCCGGGACAGGGCGGGCACTGAAGCTTTCTTT.

V is TRBV7-6 and J is TRBJ2-2; 10 bases align to TRBD2. CDR1 is SGHVS, CDR2 FNYEAQ, per germline. V shed 5 bases and J 5 bases; nucleotides not matched to a gene: 8. This CDR3 region has 16 residues. DNA of the CDR3: TGTGCCAGCAGCCGTCCAAGCGGGGGGGAAACCGGGGAGCTGTTTTTT. The encoded protein is CASSRPSGGETGELFF. Using reference TRBV7-6 and TRBJ2-2 for the parts outside the CDR3, the full variable domain is GAGVSQSPRYKVTKRGQDVALRCDPISGHVSLYWYRQALGQGPEFLTYFNYEAQQDKSGLPNDRFSAERPEGSISTLTIQRTEQRDSAMYRCASSRPSGGETGELFFGEGSRLTVL.

The J gene is TRBJ1-5, the V gene TRBV4-2; 11 bases agree with TRBD1. The CDR3 is made up of 14 amino acids. CDR1 and CDR2 (germline): LGHNA, YNFKEQ. The J segment lost 7 bases and the V segment lost 3 bases, leaving 2 bases of the junction unmatched. This chain's CDR3 is CASSQGTGGQPQHF. The CDR3 DNA reads TGTGCCAGCAGCCAGGGGACAGGGGGACAGCCCCAGCATTTT.

V usage is TRBV11-2 and J usage is TRBJ2-7; D gene ambiguous. CDR1 and CDR2 (germline): SGHAT, FQNNGV. Trimming removed 5 bases at V and 4 bases at J, with 15 bases between. The CDR3 runs 14 residues. The CDR3 DNA reads TGTGCCAGCAGCCGACAATACCCACAGTACGAGCAGTACTTC. Protein sequence: CASSRQYPQYEQYF.

The rearrangement joins TRBV6-5 to TRBJ2-1; D possibly corresponds to TRBD1 (5 bases). Germline assignment: CDR1 MNHEY and CDR2 SVGAGI. This CDR3 spans 16 amino acids. The ends were cut back, 4 bases at V and 4 bases at J, with 17 bases in the middle. CDR3: CASSSLRTKPYNEQFF. The CDR3 nucleotides read TGTGCCAGCAGTTCCCTCCGGACAAAACCTTACAATGAGCAGTTCTTC.

The chain links TRBV10-3 to TRBJ1-1, with D perhaps TRBD1 (6 bases). V was shortened by 4 bases and J by 8 bases, with 8 bases between the two germline ends. This CDR3 region has 11 residues. The germline V gene has CDR1 ENHRY and CDR2 SYGVKD. The CDR3 spells CAISGGPEAFF. The CDR3 DNA is TGTGCCATCAGTGGGGGGCCAGAAGCTTTCTTT.

In this sample, this clone turned up once. The V call is TRBV14, the J call TRBJ1-6; D not resolved. The V gene lost 4 bases and the J gene lost 8 bases, with 12 bases spanning the gap. Per the germline V gene, CDR1 is SGHDN and CDR2 is FVKESK. This CDR3 is 14 amino acids long. The CDR3 DNA sequence: TGTGCCAGCAGCCGCACCCCTACCTATTCACCCCTCCACTTT. This codes for CASSRTPTYSPLHF. Complete variable domain (other parts from reference TRBV14 and TRBJ1-6): EAGVTQFPSHSVIEKGQTVTLRCDPISGHDNLYWYRRVMGKEIKFLLHFVKESKQDESGMPNNRFLAERTGGTYSTLKVQPAELEDSGVYFCASSRTPTYSPLHFGNGTRLTVT.